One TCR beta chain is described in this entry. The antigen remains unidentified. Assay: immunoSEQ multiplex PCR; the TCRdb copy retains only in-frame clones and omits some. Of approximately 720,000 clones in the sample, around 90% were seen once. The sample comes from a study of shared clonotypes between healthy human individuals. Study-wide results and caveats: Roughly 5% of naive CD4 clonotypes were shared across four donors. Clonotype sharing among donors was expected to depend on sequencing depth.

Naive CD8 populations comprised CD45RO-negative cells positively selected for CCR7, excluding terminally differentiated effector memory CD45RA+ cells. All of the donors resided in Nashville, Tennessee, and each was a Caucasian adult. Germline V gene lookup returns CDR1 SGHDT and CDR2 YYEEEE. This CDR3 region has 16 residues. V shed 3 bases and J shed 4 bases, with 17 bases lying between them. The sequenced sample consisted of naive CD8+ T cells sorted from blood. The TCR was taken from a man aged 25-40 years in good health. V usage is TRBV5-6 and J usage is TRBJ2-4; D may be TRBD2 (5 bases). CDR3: CASSSTRREGKNIQYF. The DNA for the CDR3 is TGTGCCAGCAGCTCTACACGCCGGGAAGGGAAAAACATTCAGTACTTC.